This paragraph covers one T cell receptor beta chain sequence. The antigen is unknown. This CDR3 has 12 residues. Germline lookup yields CDR1 SGHTA and CDR2 FQGNSA. V gave up 6 bases and J gave up 4 bases, with 4 bases separating them. The data derive from a study of cytomegalovirus exposure and HLA in healthy donors. Study results and caveats: In a later analysis, most CMV-associated TCR beta chains appeared HLA-restricted.

This PCR relied on a set of 60 Vbeta primers and 13 Jbeta primers. Only in-frame clones appear in the TCRdb table, and some are missing; sequencing was by immunoSEQ multiplex PCR. The sample's table shows more than 40,000 clones. This chain links TRBV7-2 with TRBJ1-6; D is ambiguous. Source material: PBMCs. The source of this sequence is a woman aged 40 to 49 in good health and CMV-seronegative. The DNA of the CDR3 is TGTGCCAGCAGTCGTTATAATTCACCCCTCCACTTT. Protein product: CASSRYNSPLHF. The full variable domain, its missing parts supplied by reference TRBV7-2 and TRBJ1-6, is GAGVSQSPSNKVTEKGKDVELRCDPISGHTALYWYRQSLGQGLEFLIYFQGNSAPDKSGLPSDRFSAERTGGSVSTLTIQRTQQEDSAVYLCASSRYNSPLHFGNGTRLTVT.